The entry below gives a single T cell receptor beta chain sequence along with its context. The CDR3 extends over 13 amino acids. Per germline, CDR1 LGHNA and CDR2 YNFKEQ. V lost 2 bases, J lost 4 bases, and 8 bases lay in between. The data derive from a study of technical replicates of blood from several donors. TCRdb's copy holds only in-frame clones and misses some; the assay was immunoSEQ multiplex PCR. Here the sample spans 75,000 to 85,000 clones, roughly four fifths being singletons. This rearrangement joins TRBV4-2 to TRBJ2-5, with D tentatively TRBD2 (5 bases). The sequenced material came from PBMCs. This TCR came from a human donor in good health. Some clones in this sample may be carry-over from other donors' samples. The CDR3 loop is CASSQLEGETQYF. Written as DNA, the CDR3 is TGTGCCAGCAGCCAACTCGAGGGAGAGACCCAGTACTTC.